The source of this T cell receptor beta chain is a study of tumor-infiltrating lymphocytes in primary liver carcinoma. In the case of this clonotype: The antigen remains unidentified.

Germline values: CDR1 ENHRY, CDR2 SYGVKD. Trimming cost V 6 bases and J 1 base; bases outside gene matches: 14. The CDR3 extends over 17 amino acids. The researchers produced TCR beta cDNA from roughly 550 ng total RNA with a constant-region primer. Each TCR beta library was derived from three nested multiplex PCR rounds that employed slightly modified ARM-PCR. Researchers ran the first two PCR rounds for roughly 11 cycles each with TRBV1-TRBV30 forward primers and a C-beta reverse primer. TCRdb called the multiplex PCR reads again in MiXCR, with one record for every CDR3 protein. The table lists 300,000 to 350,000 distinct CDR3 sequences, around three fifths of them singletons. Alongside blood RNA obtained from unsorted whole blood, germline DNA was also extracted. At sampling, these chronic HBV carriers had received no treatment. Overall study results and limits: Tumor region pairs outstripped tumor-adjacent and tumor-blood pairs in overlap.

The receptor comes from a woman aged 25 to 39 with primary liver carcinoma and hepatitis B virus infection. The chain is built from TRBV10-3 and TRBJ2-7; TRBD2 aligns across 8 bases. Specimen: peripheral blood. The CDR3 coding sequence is TGTGCCATCAGGGATGATAGCGGGAACGTCGTTTCCTACGAGCAGTACTTC. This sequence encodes CAIRDDSGNVVSYEQYF.